This T cell receptor beta chain was profiled in a study of cytomegalovirus exposure and HLA in healthy donors. The PCR made use of 60 Vbeta and 13 Jbeta primers. TCRdb's table, derived via immunoSEQ multiplex PCR, lists solely in-frame clones and lacks some. Of around 130,000 clones detected, just over 70% appear once; the ten largest clones hold 2% to 3%. With 1 base removed from V and 6 bases from J, the gap between germline ends came to 9 bases. The CDR3 has 13 residues. Germline values: CDR1 SGDLS, CDR2 YYNGEE. This clonotype was sampled from a woman aged 55 to 70 in good health and CMV-seropositive. The chain couples TRBV9 to TRBJ2-3; D may be TRBD1 (5 bases). The sequencing sample was made of PBMCs. The CDR3 sequence is CASSVTGADTQYF. CDR3 sequence (DNA): TGTGCCAGCAGCGTAACAGGTGCGGATACGCAGTATTTT.